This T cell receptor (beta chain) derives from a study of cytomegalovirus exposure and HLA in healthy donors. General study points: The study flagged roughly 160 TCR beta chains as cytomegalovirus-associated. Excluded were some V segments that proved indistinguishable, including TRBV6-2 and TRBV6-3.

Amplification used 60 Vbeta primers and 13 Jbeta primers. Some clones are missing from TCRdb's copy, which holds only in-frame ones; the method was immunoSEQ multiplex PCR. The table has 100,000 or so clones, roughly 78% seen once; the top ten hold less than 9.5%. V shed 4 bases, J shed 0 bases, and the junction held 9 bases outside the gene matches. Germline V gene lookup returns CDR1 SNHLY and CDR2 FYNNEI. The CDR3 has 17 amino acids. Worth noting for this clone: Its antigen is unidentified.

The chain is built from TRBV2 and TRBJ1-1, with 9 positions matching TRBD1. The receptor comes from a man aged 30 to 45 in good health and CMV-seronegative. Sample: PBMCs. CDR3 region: CASSGRQGESMNTEAFF. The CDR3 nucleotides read TGTGCCAGCAGTGGGCGACAGGGGGAAAGTATGAACACTGAAGCTTTCTTT.